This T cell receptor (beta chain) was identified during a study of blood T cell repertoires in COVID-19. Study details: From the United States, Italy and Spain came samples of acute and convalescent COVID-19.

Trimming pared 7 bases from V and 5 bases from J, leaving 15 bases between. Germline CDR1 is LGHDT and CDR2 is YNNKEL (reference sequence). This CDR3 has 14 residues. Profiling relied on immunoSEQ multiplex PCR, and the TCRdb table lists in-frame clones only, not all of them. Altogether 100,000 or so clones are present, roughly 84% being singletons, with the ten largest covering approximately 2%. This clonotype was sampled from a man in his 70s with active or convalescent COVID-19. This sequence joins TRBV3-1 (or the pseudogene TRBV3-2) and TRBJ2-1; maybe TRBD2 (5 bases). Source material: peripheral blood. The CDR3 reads CASTTAGFNNEQFF. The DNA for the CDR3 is TGTGCCAGCACCACCGCGGGTTTTAACAATGAGCAGTTCTTC.